This T cell receptor (beta chain) is drawn from a study of cytomegalovirus exposure and HLA in healthy donors. Study observations and caveats: According to a later analysis, donors in an Asian-associated ancestry cluster reportedly had fewer N-insertions than the roughly 670-donor mean.

For this clone: Its antigen is unidentified.

It was with 60 Vbeta and 13 Jbeta primers that the PCR ran. Authors' processing steps: An analysis performed later counted 73 million or so unique TCR beta chains (approximately 11 million of them shared). The method was immunoSEQ multiplex PCR; TCRdb's version includes in-frame clones alone and lacks a portion of them. V and J calls and clone size are as listed in that table; D and trimming were resolved from the DNA. In the table there are 200,000 to 250,000 clones, 60% to 80% of which are singletons. The sample comprised PBMCs. This TCR derives from a young man in good health and CMV-seronegative.

The CDR3 is CASTLTGGQGISEAFF. CDR3 in DNA: TGTGCCAGCACCCTCACCGGGGGGCAGGGAATTTCTGAAGCTTTCTTT. This rearrangement joins TRBV28 to TRBJ1-1, with TRBD1 as a possible D gene (6 bases). The CDR3 length is 16 residues. The V end lost 7 bases, the J end lost 6 bases, and 24 bases lay between the germline ends. Per germline, CDR1 MDHEN and CDR2 SYDVKM.